This T cell receptor beta chain is drawn from a study of T cells in Graves' hyperthyroidism and ophthalmopathy. General study points: From stable hyperthyroidism, ophthalmopathy was separated by a 13 V-J model.

Stability of Graves' hyperthyroidism was defined as absent ophthalmopathy progression within 18 months. Germline CDR1 LGHDT, CDR2 YNNKEL (reference sequence). The V end lost 4 bases, the J end lost 0 bases, and 12 bases lay between the germline ends. The CDR3 consists of 15 residues. Using RNA transcripts as the source, TCR beta CDR3 regions were amplified. TCR CDR3 underwent first-round RT-PCR with the HTBI primer set. TCRdb re-called the multiplex PCR reads through MiXCR, storing one row per CDR3 protein. The sample lists about 180,000 distinct CDR3 sequences, 15% to 20% occurring once. This clonotype has at least ten counts. The antigen is not known.

Sequencing used blood. The genes are TRBV3-1 and TRBJ1-1; a possible D gene is TRBD1 (5 bases). The TCR comes from a woman aged 45 to 65 with Graves' hyperthyroidism. In DNA form, the CDR3 reads TGTGCCAGCAGCCCAGGGTGGGCCCTGAACACTGAAGCTTTCTTT. This translates into CASSPGWALNTEAFF.